This T cell receptor (beta chain) was obtained from a study of shared clonotypes between healthy human individuals. Note on this clone: Its antigen is not known.

The V end lost 6 bases, the J end lost 1 base, and 15 bases lay between the germline ends. Germline V gene lookup returns CDR1 SGHVS and CDR2 FNYEAQ. CDR3 length equals 16 residues. Study findings and constraints: Across four donors, naive CD4 shared 5% to 5.5%, naive CD8 more than 3%, memory CD4 roughly 2.5%, memory CD8 roughly 0.37%. Clonotype sharing levels among donors were expected to vary with sequencing depth. Naive subsets typically showed greater estimated richness than memory subsets.

Authors' processing steps: As immunoSEQ supplied junction-only sequences (without quality scores), filtering differed. TCRdb's table, derived via immunoSEQ multiplex PCR, lists solely in-frame clones and lacks some. V and J calls and clone size are as listed in that table; D and trimming were resolved from the DNA. The sample records some 680,000 clones, about 80% being singletons. The chain recombines TRBV7-6 with TRBJ2-2; possibly TRBD2 for D (6 bases). The receptor's source is a woman aged 25 to 45 in good health. Material: memory CD4+ T cells sorted from blood. The sample's subset: CD45RA-negative fraction. The CDR3 DNA reads as TGTGCCAGCAGGGAGGGATTAGCTGAGAACACCGGGGAGCTGTTTTTT. This codes for CASREGLAENTGELFF.